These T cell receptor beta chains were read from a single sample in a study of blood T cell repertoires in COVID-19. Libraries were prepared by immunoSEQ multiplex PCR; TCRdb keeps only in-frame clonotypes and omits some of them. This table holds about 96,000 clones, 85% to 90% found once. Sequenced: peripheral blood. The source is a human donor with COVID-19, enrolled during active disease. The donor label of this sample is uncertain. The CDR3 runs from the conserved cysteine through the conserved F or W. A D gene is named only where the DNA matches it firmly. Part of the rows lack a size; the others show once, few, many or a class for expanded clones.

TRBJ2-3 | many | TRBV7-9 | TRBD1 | TGTGCCAGCAGCTTAGCTGTGAAGACAGGGGAAGGTTCAGATACGCAGTATTTT | CASSLAVKTGEGSDTQYF
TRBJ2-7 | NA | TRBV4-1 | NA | TGCGCCAGCAGCCAAGGGGTTATTCGGGTCGTAAATAGCTCCTACGAGCAGTACTTC | CASSQGVIRVVNSSYEQYF
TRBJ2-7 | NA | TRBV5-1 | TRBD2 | TGCGCCAGCAGCTCGGGACTAGCGGGAGGATACTCCTACGAGCAGTACTTC | CASSSGLAGGYSYEQYF
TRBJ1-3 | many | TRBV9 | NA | TGTGCCAGCAGCGTATCGTACAGGAGCTCTGGAAACACCATATATTTT | CASSVSYRSSGNTIYF
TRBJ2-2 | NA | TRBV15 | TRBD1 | TGTGCCACCAGCACCGGGACAGGGAACACCGGGGAGCTGTTTTTT | CATSTGTGNTGELFF
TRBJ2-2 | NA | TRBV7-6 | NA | TGTGCCAGCAGCTTAGGACAGAACACCGGGGAGCTGTTTTTT | CASSLGQNTGELFF
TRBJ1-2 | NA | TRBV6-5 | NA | TGTGCCAGCAGGACTCCCGGAAATAACTATGGCTACACCTTC | CASRTPGNNYGYTF
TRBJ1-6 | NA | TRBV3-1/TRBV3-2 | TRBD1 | TGTGCCAGCAGCTACCTGGGACAGGGGACTTCTTCGGCCCTCCACTTT | CASSYLGQGTSSALHF
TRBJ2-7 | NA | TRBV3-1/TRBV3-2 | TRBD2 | TGTGCCAGCAGCCAACCTCTTGAGGGAGCGGGGGCCGTCGACTACGAGCAGTACTTC | CASSQPLEGAGAVDYEQYF
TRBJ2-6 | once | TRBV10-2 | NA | TGCGCCAGCAGACTAGGCGGGACTGGGGCCAACGTCCTGACTTTC | CASRLGGTGANVLTF
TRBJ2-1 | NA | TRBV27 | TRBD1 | TGTGCCAGCAGTCTCAGGGGGCGAAGCAATGAGCAGTTCTTC | CASSLRGRSNEQFF
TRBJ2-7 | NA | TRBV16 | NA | TGTGCCAGCAGCCGCCTTGACAACTACGAGCAGTACTTC | CASSRLDNYEQYF
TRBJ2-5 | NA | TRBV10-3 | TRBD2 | TGTGCCATCAGTCCTCTAGCGGGGCAAGAGACCCAGTACTTC | CAISPLAGQETQYF
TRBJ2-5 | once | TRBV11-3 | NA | TGTGCCAGCAGCTTGGCCCGTCGAGAGACCCAGTACTTC | CASSLARRETQYF
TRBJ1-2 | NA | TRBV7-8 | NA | TGTGCCAGCAGCTCAGGGCCGGACGCTTCCTATGGCTACACCTTC | CASSSGPDASYGYTF
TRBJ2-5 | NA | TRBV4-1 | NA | TGCGCCAGCAGCGACGGACATGGGAAGTACCAAGAGACCCAGTACTTC | CASSDGHGKYQETQYF
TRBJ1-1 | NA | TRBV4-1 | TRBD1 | TGCGCCAGCAGCCGTGGGGACAGGGCCACTGAAGCTTTCTTT | CASSRGDRATEAFF
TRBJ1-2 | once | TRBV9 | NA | TGTGCCAGCAGCGTAGCTACGGAGGACTACACCTTC | CASSVATEDYTF
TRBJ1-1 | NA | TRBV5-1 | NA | TGCGCCAGCAGCTTTAACCCCCCAGGCACTGAAGCTTTCTTT | CASSFNPPGTEAFF
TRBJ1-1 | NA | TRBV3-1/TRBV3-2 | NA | TGTGCCAGCAGCCAAGATGCGGGTATTGAAGCTTTCTTT | CASSQDAGIEAFF
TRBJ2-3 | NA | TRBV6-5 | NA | TGTGCCAGCACGGCACCGGGGGAGATGGATACGCAGTATTTT | CASTAPGEMDTQYF
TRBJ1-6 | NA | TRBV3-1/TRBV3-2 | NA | TGTGCCAGCAGCCAAGGGGCCAGCAATAATTCACCCCTCCACTTT | CASSQGASNNSPLHF
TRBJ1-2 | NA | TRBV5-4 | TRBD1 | TGTGCCAGCAGGGACAGGGACTCCTATGGCTACACCTTC | CASRDRDSYGYTF
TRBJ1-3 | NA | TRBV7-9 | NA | TGTGCCAGCAGCTCCTCCTCTGGAAACACCATATATTTT | CASSSSSGNTIYF
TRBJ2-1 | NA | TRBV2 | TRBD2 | TGTGCCTTGAAGCGGGGAGCCTACAATGAGCAGTTCTTC | CALKRGAYNEQFF
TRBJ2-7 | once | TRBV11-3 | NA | TGTGCCAGCAGCTTAGAGGGACTCTACGAGCAGTACTTC | CASSLEGLYEQYF
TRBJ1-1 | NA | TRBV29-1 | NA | TGCAGCGTTGCAGGTGTGGTGAACACTGAAGCTTTCTTT | CSVAGVVNTEAFF
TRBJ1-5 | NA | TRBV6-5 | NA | TGTGCCAGCAGTACGGGGGATCAGCCCCAGCATTTT | CASSTGDQPQHF
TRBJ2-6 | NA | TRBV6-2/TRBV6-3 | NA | TGTGCCAGCAGTTACAGGGGCTCTGGGGCCAACGTCCTGACTTTC | CASSYRGSGANVLTF
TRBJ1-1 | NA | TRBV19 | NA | TGTGCCAGTAGTATATGGGCAGGGACTGGCGCTGAAGCTTTCTTT | CASSIWAGTGAEAFF
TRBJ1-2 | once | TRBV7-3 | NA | TGTGCCAGCAGCTTAACGGGAGGGAACAGGGATGGCTACACCTTC | CASSLTGGNRDGYTF
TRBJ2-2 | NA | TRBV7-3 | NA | TGTGCCAGCGGTACTCCGAACACCGGGGAGCTGTTTTTT | CASGTPNTGELFF
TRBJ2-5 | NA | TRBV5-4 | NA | TGTGCCAGCAGCTTGGACAGATTCGCTGGGGAGACCCAGTACTTC | CASSLDRFAGETQYF
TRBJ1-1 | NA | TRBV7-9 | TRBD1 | TGTGCCAGCAGTCCGGGGGACAGGGGTAGAAACACTGAAGCTTTCTTT | CASSPGDRGRNTEAFF
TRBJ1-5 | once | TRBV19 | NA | TGTGCCAGTAGTGATCATTCCGGGACACTTAGCAATCAGCCCCAGCATTTT | CASSDHSGTLSNQPQHF
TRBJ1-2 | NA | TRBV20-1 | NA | TGCAGTGCTAGTTTCGGTGCGACTAACTATGGCTACACCTTC | CSASFGATNYGYTF
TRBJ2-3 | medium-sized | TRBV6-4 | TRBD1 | TGTGCCAGCAGTGACACCGACAGGGCAGATACGCAGTATTTT | CASSDTDRADTQYF
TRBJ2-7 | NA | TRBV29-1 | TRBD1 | TGCAGCGTTGGTCCGAGACAGGGAAGCTACGAGCAGTACTTC | CSVGPRQGSYEQYF
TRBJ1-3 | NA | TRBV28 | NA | TGTGCCAGCAGTTTGGGCAGCATCTCTGGAAACACCATATATTTT | CASSLGSISGNTIYF
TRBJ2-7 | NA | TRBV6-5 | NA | TGTGCCAGTTTCTGGGGCCCCTCCTACGAGCAGTACTTC | CASFWGPSYEQYF
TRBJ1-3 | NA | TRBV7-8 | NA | TGTGCCAGCAGCTTCCAGGGCTACTCTGGAAACACCATATATTTT | CASSFQGYSGNTIYF
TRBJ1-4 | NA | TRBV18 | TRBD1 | TGTGCCAGCTCAAAAGGAATCCCGACAGGGGGTGGTGAAAAACTGTTTTTT | CASSKGIPTGGGEKLFF
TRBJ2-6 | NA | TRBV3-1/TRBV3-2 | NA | TGTGCCAGCAGCAAACAGGGATCTGGGGCCAACGTCCTGACTTTC | CASSKQGSGANVLTF
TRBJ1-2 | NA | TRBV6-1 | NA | TGTGCCAGCAGTGAGCAGGGTGGAGGCTACACCTTC | CASSEQGGGYTF
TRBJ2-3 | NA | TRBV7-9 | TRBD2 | TGTGCCAGCAGTACCAATAGCGGGAGGGCCGGAGATACGCAGTATTTT | CASSTNSGRAGDTQYF
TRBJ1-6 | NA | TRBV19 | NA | TGTGCCAGTAGTCAACAGGAAGAGAATTCACCCCTCCACTTT | CASSQQEENSPLHF
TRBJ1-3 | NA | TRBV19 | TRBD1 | TGTGCCAGTAGTACCCCTCACGGGGGCGGACAGGGGGCGGCTGGAAACACCATATATTTT | CASSTPHGGGQGAAGNTIYF
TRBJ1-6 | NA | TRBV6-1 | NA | TGTGCCAGCAGTGAAGCTAGGGGCGATAATTCACCCCTCCACTTT | CASSEARGDNSPLHF
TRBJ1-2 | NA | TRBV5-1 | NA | TGCGCCAGCAGCTTGAATGAGGATGGCTACACCTTC | CASSLNEDGYTF
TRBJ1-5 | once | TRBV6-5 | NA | TGTGCCAGCAGTTTGGGACGGGGGAGCAATCAGCCCCAGCATTTT | CASSLGRGSNQPQHF
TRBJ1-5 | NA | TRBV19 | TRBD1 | TGTGCCTCAGAGGAGGGACAGGGGGGGGATCAGCCCCAGCATTTT | CASEEGQGGDQPQHF
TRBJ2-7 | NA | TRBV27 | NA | TGTGCCAGCAGTTCCCGCTACAGGGACACATACGAGCAGTACTTC | CASSSRYRDTYEQYF
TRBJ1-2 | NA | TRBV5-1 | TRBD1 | TGCGCCAGCAGCTTCGAATACAGGGGGGGCGATGGCTACACCTTC | CASSFEYRGGDGYTF
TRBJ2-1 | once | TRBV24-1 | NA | TGTGCCACCAGTGATCCCCCGGGGAGGACCCGGAATGAGCAGTTCTTC | CATSDPPGRTRNEQFF
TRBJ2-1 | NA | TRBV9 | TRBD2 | TGTGCCAGCAGCCCAGGCGGGGGTGAAGGTGAGCAGTTCTTC | CASSPGGGEGEQFF
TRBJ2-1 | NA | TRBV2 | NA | TGTGCCAGCTCTGGAGGACTTAACAATGAGCAGTTCTTC | CASSGGLNNEQFF
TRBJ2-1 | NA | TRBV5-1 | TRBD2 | TGCGCCACGGGGAGGGGCTCCTACAATGAGCAGTTCTTC | CATGRGSYNEQFF
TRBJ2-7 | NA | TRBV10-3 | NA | TGTGCCATCAGTGGAGCCGCCAGGGTCTTGAGCTACGAGCAGTACTTC | CAISGAARVLSYEQYF